This T cell receptor (beta chain) was profiled in a study of cytomegalovirus exposure and HLA in healthy donors. V lost 6 bases and J 5 bases, leaving 16 bases between the germline ends. The CDR3 has 14 amino acids. Germline CDR1 reads MNHEY; CDR2 reads SMNVEV (reference sequence). The study ran its PCR with 60 Vbeta and 13 Jbeta primers. Profiled with immunoSEQ multiplex PCR; TCRdb holds only in-frame clones, not every one. The profile shows roughly 150,000 clones, about 75% of them singletons. Material: PBMCs. This receptor was taken from a man between 60 and 75 years old in good health and CMV-seronegative. The chain employs TRBV27 and TRBJ1-2; D may be TRBD1 (6 bases). CDR3: CASRRGAGNYGYTF. Here the CDR3 DNA reads TGTGCCAGCAGGCGGGGGGCAGGGAATTATGGCTACACCTTC.